Following are 2 T cell receptor beta chains from one sample sequenced in a study of T-cell memory formation after mild COVID-19. One entry per CDR3 protein results from TCRdb running MiXCR on the 5' RACE reads. The repertoire has 100,000 or so distinct CDR3 sequences, 11% of them found once; the top ten carry about two fifths. Sequencing input: PBMCs or a T cell subset sorted from them (not recorded which). These receptors all stem from a young man who had mild COVID-19 (a few samples of this study predate the infection). Cell type and time point are not known.

This chain joins TRBV21-1 and TRBJ2-3; the DNA was not used to check the table's D call, TRBD2. TRBV21-1 is a listed pseudogene. CDR3 length: 17 amino acids. The CDR3: CASSKAFSGVITDTQYF. The CDR3 DNA follows: TGTGCCAGCAGCAAAGCCTTTAGCGGGGTCATCACAGATACGCAGTATTTT.

The CDR3 bases are TGTGCCAGCAGCTTAGCCGACGGGGAGCTGTTTTTT. It encodes CASSLADGELFF. This rearrangement joins TRBV7-9 to TRBJ2-2; D call uncertain. CDR1 is SEHNR, CDR2 FQNEAQ, per germline (reference sequence). This CDR3 has 12 residues. Trimming stripped 0 bases from V and 7 bases from J, with 3 bases between.